There are a few counts of the clone carrying this T cell receptor (beta chain). This CDR3 is 15 amino acids long. The germline V gene encodes CDR1 SGDLS and CDR2 YYNGEE. V was cut by 3 bases and J by 5 bases, with 16 bases left in between. Time point indicated: pre-treatment baseline. Data came from immunoSEQ multiplex PCR; TCRdb stores just in-frame clones and leaves some out. The sample gives over 9,500 clones, approximately 82% of which show up once; approximately 20% is in the top ten. These data belong to a study of blood T cell dynamics during melanoma immunotherapy. The clonotype was recovered from a human donor with melanoma. This material consisted of blood, taken from a patient treated with checkpoint blockade. V gene TRBV9 combines with J gene TRBJ2-3; D might be TRBD2 (6 bases). The CDR3 region has the DNA TGTGCCAGCAGCGGGGGCGGGACCGCAGAAGATACGCAGTATTTT. Translated: CASSGGGTAEDTQYF.